The source of this T cell receptor beta chain is a study of beta chain features in type 1 diabetes. This clone showed up just a few times. Its antigen is not known. This sequence may be a read error, since a much larger clone differs from it by one base. This same CDR3 is encoded by further DNA sequences in the sample. Findings of the study overall: Among all four CD4+ subsets, Type 1 diabetes patients had TCRB CDR3s that were moderately but significantly shorter.

Reverse transcribing all isolated RNA meant expressed TCRB transcripts were sequenced. Clones were sequenced by immunoSEQ multiplex PCR, and TCRdb holds only the in-frame ones, with some missing. Of about 710,000 clones listed, around 15% are singletons. Heparinised blood was drawn once per donor, averaging roughly 120 mL. With 6 bases removed from V and 5 bases from J, the gap between germline ends came to 4 bases. The CDR3 is 10 residues long. Germline V gives CDR1 MDHEN, CDR2 SYDVKM. This TCR derives from a man aged 18 to 30 with type 1 diabetes. This chain joins TRBV28 and TRBJ2-5; D call uncertain. The sample comprised naive CD4+ T cells from blood. CDR3 sequence: CASSQETQYF. In nucleotides, the CDR3 is TGTGCCAGCAGCCAGGAGACCCAGTACTTC.